The TCR beta chain described here comes from a study of blood T cell repertoires in COVID-19. Study overall: The analysed material was cDNA or gDNA that came from T cells, B-cell-depleted T cells, or PBMCs.

From germline, CDR1 is MNHEY and CDR2 SVGEGT. This CDR3 is 12 amino acids long. V shed 5 bases and J shed 2 bases, with 6 bases lying between them. Data came from immunoSEQ multiplex PCR; TCRdb stores just in-frame clones and leaves some out. There are more than 100,000 clones in the sample; roughly 83% occur only once, and 17% lies in the top ten. This chain uses TRBV6-2 or TRBV6-3 with TRBJ1-1; D ambiguous. Material: peripheral blood. The receptor was derived from a woman older than 75 with acute or convalescent COVID-19. The CDR3 DNA reads as TGTGCCAGCAGTAATCCAAACACTGAAGCTTTCTTT. It codes for CASSNPNTEAFF.